This record looks at one T cell receptor (beta chain) sequence and its context. Its antigen is not known. V lost 2 bases and J 6 bases, leaving 19 bases between the germline ends. Germline values: CDR1 MNHNS, CDR2 SASEGT. The CDR3 runs 17 residues. This sample is part of a study of OX40 agonist ivuxolimab in advanced cancers. Study background: The mean age was roughly 60 years, ranging from about 23 to 79, with approximately 85% of participants male.

TCRdb keeps only in-frame clones here, not all; method: immunoSEQ multiplex PCR. The data show tens of thousands of clones, about nine tenths seen once. Findings and caveats of the study: Some nonresponders also had low normalized T-cell clonal expansion.

J is TRBJ1-4 and V is TRBV6-1; D ambiguous. The specimen comprised CD4+ or CD8+ T cells sorted from blood, sampled in a trial of the OX40 agonist ivuxolimab. The origin of this receptor is an adult with an advanced solid tumor such as melanoma, head and neck, liver or kidney cancer. The CDR3 region has the DNA TGTGCCAGCAGTGAATCAATGTCAGCCCTGAGGGATGAAAAACTGTTTTTT. Translation gives CASSESMSALRDEKLFF.